The 15 T cell receptor beta chains presented below share a single source sample, sequenced in a study of T-cell memory formation after mild COVID-19. TCRdb fed the 5' RACE reads into MiXCR, producing one record per CDR3 protein. The sample includes 200,000 to 300,000 distinct CDR3 sequences, approximately 15% seen only once; the top ten take more than 2%. The specimen sequenced was PBMCs or a T cell subset sorted from them (not recorded which). These receptors were collected from an adult woman who had mild COVID-19 (a few samples of this study predate the infection). Cell type and time point are not known.

In its sample, this clonotype was seen a few times. This sequence joins TRBV3-1 and TRBJ2-3, with D perhaps matching TRBD2 (6 bases). The CDR3 covers 16 residues. The V end lost 5 bases, the J end lost 2 bases, and 17 bases lay between the germline ends. CDR1 LGHDT and CDR2 YNNKEL come from the germline V gene (reference sequence). CDR3 protein: CASSSREPRNTDTQYF. The CDR3 bases are TGTGCCAGCAGCTCACGGGAGCCCCGAAACACAGATACGCAGTATTTT.

The chain carries TRBV5-1 and TRBJ2-1; 12 bases are shared with TRBD1. Germline V gene lookup returns CDR1 SGHRS and CDR2 YFSETQ. The CDR3 covers 15 residues. Trimming at V came to 1 base and at J to 8 bases, leaving 4 bases not matched to a gene. CDR3 DNA: TGCGCCAGCAGCTTGATGGGACAGGGGGCTTATGAGCAGTTCTTC. Amino acids: CASSLMGQGAYEQFF.

This clonotype has ten or more counts. The CDR3 region is CASSQEGSSSYEQYF. CDR3 bases: TGCGCCAGCAGCCAAGAGGGTTCGAGCTCCTACGAGCAGTACTTC. The genes are TRBV4-3 and TRBJ2-7; no definite D call. The CDR3 is 15 amino acids. The V end was cut by 0 bases, the J end by 0 bases, with 9 bases between. CDR1 and CDR2 (germline): LGHNA, YSLEER.

The chain carries TRBV4-1 and TRBJ2-5; D is unresolved. CDR3 length equals 14 residues. V was cut by 0 bases and J by 5 bases, with 10 bases left in between. CDR1 is MGHRA and CDR2 is YSYEKL in the germline V gene. The CDR3 spells CASSQDRGGETQYF. The DNA of the CDR3 is TGCGCCAGCAGCCAAGACAGAGGTGGGGAGACCCAGTACTTC.

This clonotype was seen a few times. V gene TRBV5-6 combines with J gene TRBJ2-1, with TRBD2 as a possible D gene (6 bases). Germline CDR1 and CDR2: SGHDT and YYEEEE. This CDR3 contains 15 residues. The V end was cut by 2 bases, the J end by 1 base, with 10 bases between. CDR3 nucleotides: TGTGCCAGCAGCTTTGTCGGGGGATCCTACAATGAGCAGTTCTTC. Protein product: CASSFVGGSYNEQFF.

The chain has TRBV7-2 and TRBJ2-1; 11 nucleotides agree with TRBD2. V lost 5 bases and J lost 2; bases outside the gene matches: 5. The CDR3 has 16 residues. CDR1 SGHTA and CDR2 FQGNSA come from the germline V gene. CDR3 sequence reads: CASSPSGGKPYNEQFF. CDR3 DNA: TGTGCCAGCAGCCCTAGCGGGGGGAAACCCTACAATGAGCAGTTCTTC. The full variable domain, completed using reference TRBV7-2 and TRBJ2-1, is GAGVSQSPSNKVTEKGKDVELRCDPISGHTALYWYRQSLGQGLEFLIYFQGNSAPDKSGLPSDRFSAERTGGSVSTLTIQRTQQEDSAVYLCASSPSGGKPYNEQFFGPGTRLTVL.

V gene TRBV5-5 combines with J gene TRBJ2-6, with D unclear. The CDR3 totals 15 residues. V was shortened by 6 bases and J by 0 bases, with 10 bases between the two germline ends. Germline CDR1 reads SGHKS; CDR2 reads YYEKEE (reference sequence). The CDR3 sequence: CASKTAPSGANVLTF. CDR3 in DNA: TGTGCCAGCAAAACCGCGCCCTCTGGGGCCAACGTCCTGACTTTC. Together with reference TRBV5-5 and TRBJ2-6, the CDR3 gives the full variable domain: DAGVTQSPTHLIKTRGQQVTLRCSPISGHKSVSWYQQVLGQGPQFIFQYYEKEERGRGNFPDRFSARQFPNYSSELNVNALLLGDSALYLCASKTAPSGANVLTFGAGSRLTVL.

V and J are TRBV4-2 and TRBJ1-2; TRBD1 agrees at 7 bases. CDR1 and CDR2 (germline): LGHNA, YNFKEQ. V lost 1 base to trimming and J lost 8 bases; unmatched junction nucleotides: 10. CDR3 length: 15 residues. In DNA, the CDR3 is TGTGCCAGCAGCCAAGTCACAGGGGCCATCATCGGCTACACCTTC. It yields the protein CASSQVTGAIIGYTF.

This clonotype came up many times. This chain uses TRBV24-1 with TRBJ1-1; D unclear. Germline CDR1 reads KGHDR; CDR2 reads SFDVKD. The CDR3 runs 13 residues. The V and J ends lost 4 bases and 1 base respectively, with 6 bases between them. CDR3 region: CATSDYKNTEAFF. The CDR3 bases are TGTGCCACCAGTGACTACAAGAACACTGAAGCTTTCTTT.

This clonotype has more than one count but fewer than ten. This chain joins TRBV5-1 and TRBJ2-4; D possibly corresponds to TRBD2 (6 bases). This CDR3 is built from 16 residues. The V end lost 4 bases, the J end lost 0 bases, and 14 bases lay between the germline ends. CDR1 and CDR2 (germline): SGHRS, YFSETQ. The CDR3 sequence: CASSRPGDVAKNIQYF. In DNA form, the CDR3 reads TGCGCCAGCAGCAGGCCGGGGGACGTAGCCAAAAACATTCAGTACTTC.

This clonotype has just one count. The chain has TRBV12-3 or TRBV12-4 and TRBJ1-1, with D uncertain. CDR3 length: 12 amino acids. Trimming took off 3 bases at V and 5 bases at J, with 7 bases between the two ends. The CDR3 spells CASSFRETEAFF. The CDR3 DNA reads as TGTGCCAGCAGTTTTCGGGAAACTGAAGCTTTCTTT.

The table lists this clonotype with a few counts. This rearrangement joins TRBV7-6 to TRBJ2-6, with D perhaps being TRBD1 or TRBD2 (5 bases each). V was clipped by 6 bases and J by 0 bases, with 15 bases between them. The germline V gene encodes CDR1 SGHVS and CDR2 FNYEAQ. The CDR3 length is 17 residues. The CDR3 DNA is TGTGCCAGCAGTCCCCGAGGGGACCCCTCTGGGGCCAACGTCCTGACTTTC. This codes for CASSPRGDPSGANVLTF.

This clonotype was detected only a few times. The chain links TRBV7-8 to TRBJ1-2; 7 bases match TRBD1. V shed 5 bases, J shed 3 bases, and the junction held 9 bases outside the gene matches. The CDR3 is 15 amino acids. Germline loops: CDR1 SGHVS, CDR2 FQNEAQ. CDR3 sequence reads: CASSPHRGGYYGYTF. The CDR3 nucleotides are TGTGCCAGCAGCCCCCACAGGGGAGGGTACTATGGCTACACCTTC. The variable domain in full, with the rest retrieved from reference TRBV7-8 and TRBJ1-2, is GAGVSQSPRYKVAKRGQDVALRCDPISGHVSLFWYQQALGQGPEFLTYFQNEAQLDKSGLPSDRFFAERPEGSVSTLKIQRTQQEDSAVYLCASSPHRGGYYGYTFGSGTRLTVV.

The chain combines TRBV20-1 with TRBJ2-1; weak D call: TRBD2 (5 bases). The V end lost 1 base, the J end lost 6 bases, and 13 bases lay between the germline ends. The CDR3 contains 14 residues. CDR1 DFQATT and CDR2 SNEGSKA come from the germline V gene (reference sequence). This chain's CDR3 is CSARGGSTGNEQFF. CDR3 nucleotide sequence: TGCAGTGCTAGAGGCGGGTCCACCGGCAATGAGCAGTTCTTC.

This clonotype has more than one count but fewer than ten. This chain joins TRBV29-1 and TRBJ2-4; D ambiguous. There are 12 residues in the CDR3. Trimming took 7 bases from V and 3 from J, leaving 10 bases between them. The V gene's germline CDR1 is SQVTM and CDR2 ANQGSEA. CDR3 in DNA: TGCAGCGCCACAACCATCAAAAACATTCAGTACTTC. This gives the protein CSATTIKNIQYF. Full variable domain (remainder filled in from reference TRBV29-1 and TRBJ2-4): SAVISQKPSRDICQRGTSLTIQCQVDSQVTMMFWYRQQPGQSLTLIATANQGSEATYESGFVIDKFPISRPNLTFSTLTVSNMSPEDSSIYLCSATTIKNIQYFGAGTRLSVL.